The subject of this entry is one T cell receptor (beta chain). Study processing details: Researchers report that nucleated cell counts were estimated from reference gene primer amplification. Produced via immunoSEQ multiplex PCR; TCRdb's table is partial and in-frame only. D and trimming were read from the DNA, whereas the V and J calls and clone size are those reported in that table. The sample includes around 200,000 clones, about three quarters seen only once; the top ten take 2.5% to 3%. These data come from a study of blood T cell repertoires in COVID-19. About the study: COVID-19 samples from acute and convalescent phases originated in the United States, Italy and Spain. Sample material is recorded as cDNA or gDNA derived from T cells, B-cell-depleted T cells, or PBMCs.

The CDR3 loop spans 16 amino acids. V gave up 4 bases and J gave up 7 bases, with 23 bases separating them. The germline V gene has CDR1 SGDLS and CDR2 YYNGEE. The receptor was isolated from a woman older than 75 with active or convalescent COVID-19. The specimen was peripheral blood. V and J are TRBV9 and TRBJ1-2, with D tentatively TRBD1 (5 bases). The CDR3 sequence: CASSPTYQTGGTGYTF. CDR3 sequence (DNA): TGTGCCAGCAGCCCGACCTACCAGACGGGGGGGACTGGCTACACCTTC.